Here is one TCR beta chain with its context. Its antigen target is currently unknown. Base qualities are not provided; no much larger clone lies one nucleotide away. TCR beta repertoires were profiled from peripheral blood of approximately 13 young patients with multiple sclerosis to demonstrate the VDJtools post-analysis software. Multiple sclerosis patients were children and adolescents aged about 6 to 15 years. The data are from a study of post-analysis software for immune sequencing data (dated by TCRdb to about 2015). As for the study more broadly: Disease courses on record covered relapsing-remitting, secondary progressive and progressive-relapsing multiple sclerosis, though some patients had no subtype annotation. Patient repertoires were compared against about twelve previously published healthy control repertoires from donors aged about 6 to 26 years. A subset of samples was prepared in parallel using single-end sample barcoding, then pooled and co-amplified after Illumina adapter ligation.

The cysteine opens and the phenylalanine closes a CDR3 of 15 amino acids. Only CDR3 DNA remains: 45 bases, in frame from the first base. Germline trimming: 4 bases from V, 3 bases from J; junction bases outside gene matches: 5. CDR1 and CDR2, per the germline V gene, are SGHRS and YFSETQ. What the study reported, not specific to this receptor: When samples were clustered directly using the F measure, samples prepared in the same batch co-clustered strongly, which prompted a batch-effect correction. Normalized Chao1 diversity was significantly lower in multiple sclerosis patients than controls, suggesting substantial peripheral T-cell clonal expansion. The multiple sclerosis patient group was slightly younger than the control group. Significantly higher frequencies in patients than in controls were found for five or six TRBV segments, including TRBV5-6, TRBV5-1 and TRBV20-1.

Libraries came from PCR. TCRdb shows the sequencer as Illumina HiSeq 2500. To reduce PCR and sequencing biases, unique molecular identifiers were built into the TCR beta cDNA libraries. Approximately 500,000 cDNA molecules were obtained per 1 to 10 million input T cells, so each molecule approximated one T cell. The patient libraries were prepared and sequenced with the same protocol used for the earlier healthy control dataset. Samples belonging to the same batch were prepared together, multiplexed and sequenced on a shared HiSeq lane. In the original analysis: MIGEC was used to process the raw barcoded reads, and molecular identifier groups with only a single read were discarded before consensus assembly and CDR3 extraction. Clonotype tables were post-analysed with VDJtools, and diversity was normalized by down-sampling all datasets to the smallest sample size. To correct batch-related cross-sample contamination, repertoire overlap clustering matched CDR3 amino acid sequences but not nucleotide sequences. TCRdb passed the public sequencing reads through fastp at Q25 and MiXCR, retaining productive beta sequences. Rows are combined by CDR3 protein, so each entry shows the most common genes and DNA. The V and J calls and clone size are TCRdb's, not the authors'. The sample includes 750,000 to 950,000 distinct CDR3 sequences, with around 50% observed a single time. Under 6% of the sample lies in the top ten.

The source of this sequence is a girl aged 10-17 years with multiple sclerosis. The specimen was blood. The sequence links TRBV5-1 to TRBJ1-2, with 11 bases aligning to TRBD1. The nucleotide sequence is TGCGCCAGCAGCGCCCGGACAGGGGGCCACTATGGCTACACCTTC. Translated, it gives CASSARTGGHYGYTF.